The clone carrying this T cell receptor (beta chain) was counted a single time. The antigen remains unidentified. All of the isolated RNA was reverse transcribed, so expressed TCRB transcripts were sequenced. The table came from immunoSEQ multiplex PCR; TCRdb's copy has only in-frame clones and leaves some out. The sample records a few hundred thousand clones, 25% to 35% being singletons. There are 16 residues in the CDR3. V lost 3 bases and J lost 6; bases outside the gene matches: 9. Germline V gene data show CDR1 as SEHNR and CDR2 as FQNEAQ (reference sequence). Cell sorting via CD45RO/CCR7/CD25/CD127/CD95/CD27 was performed to obtain CD4+ naive, central memory, regulatory and stem cell-like memory cells. The source of the sample is a study of beta chain features in type 1 diabetes. Study-wide findings and caveats: Among type 1 diabetes patients, VDJ junctions had fewer insertions and more deletions.

The source of this sequence is a man aged 18 to 29 in good health. Source material: naive CD4+ T cells from blood. V gene TRBV7-9 combines with J gene TRBJ2-1, with 9 bases lining up with TRBD2. The CDR3 region is CASSLLAGSQGNEQFF. The CDR3 region has the DNA TGTGCCAGCAGCTTGCTAGCGGGAAGTCAGGGCAATGAGCAGTTCTTC.